This paragraph covers one T cell receptor beta chain sequence. This sample is drawn from a study of blood T cell repertoires in COVID-19. Whole-study context: COVID-19 samples from acute and convalescent phases originated in the United States, Italy and Spain. T cells, B-cell-depleted T cells, or PBMCs provided the cDNA or gDNA that served as material.

V was cut by 4 bases and J by 4 bases, with 18 bases left in between. CDR1 is SGHNT and CDR2 is YYREEE in the germline V gene (reference sequence). The CDR3 runs 15 residues. In the authors' workflow: Estimates of nucleated cell counts were drawn from the amplification of reference gene primers. Some clones are missing from TCRdb's copy, which holds only in-frame ones; the method was immunoSEQ multiplex PCR. The V and J calls and clone size come from that table; D and trimming were worked out from the DNA. Among about 200,000 clones, over 75% were seen once, and the ten largest hold around 13%. Sequencing input: peripheral blood. The receptor comes from a human donor in a cohort sampled during active COVID-19. This sequence joins TRBV5-4 and TRBJ2-7, with D perhaps TRBD1 (5 bases). The CDR3 reads CASSLMGVGPYEQYF. The CDR3 DNA is TGTGCCAGCAGCCTGATGGGTGTGGGGCCTTACGAGCAGTACTTC.